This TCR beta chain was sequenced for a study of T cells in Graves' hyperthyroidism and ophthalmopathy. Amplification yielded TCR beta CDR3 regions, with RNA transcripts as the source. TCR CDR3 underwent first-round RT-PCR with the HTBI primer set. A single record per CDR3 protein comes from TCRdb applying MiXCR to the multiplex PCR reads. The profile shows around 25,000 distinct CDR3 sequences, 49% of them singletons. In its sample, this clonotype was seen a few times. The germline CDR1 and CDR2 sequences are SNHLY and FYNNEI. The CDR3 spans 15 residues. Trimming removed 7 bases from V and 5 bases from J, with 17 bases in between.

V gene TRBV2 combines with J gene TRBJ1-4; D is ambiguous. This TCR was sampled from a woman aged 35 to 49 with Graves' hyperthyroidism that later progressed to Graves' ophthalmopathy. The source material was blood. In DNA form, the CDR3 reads TGTGCCAGCAAACAAACAGCGGGGTCGAATGAAAAACTGTTTTTT. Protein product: CASKQTAGSNEKLFF.